This section outlines one T cell receptor beta chain sequence together with its context. These data come from a study of CD8 T cells in Susac syndrome. V lost 6 bases to trimming and J lost 6 bases, with 9 bases between them. Germline V gene sequence: CDR1 MNHEY, CDR2 SMNVEV (reference sequence). The CDR3 length is 12 residues. Random hexamers served to reverse transcribe roughly 0.45 to 1 ug RNA. TCRdb analysed the immunoSEQ multiplex PCR reads with MiXCR anew, one entry per CDR3 protein. The sample lists more than 110,000 distinct CDR3 sequences; around 93% were seen once. This receptor was obtained from a human donor with Susac syndrome. The chain employs TRBV27 and TRBJ2-4; no reliable D call. The source material was CD4+ T cells from PBMCs. The DNA for the CDR3 is TGTGCCAGCAGCTCTACAAGAAACATTCAGTACTTC. It specifies CASSSTRNIQYF.